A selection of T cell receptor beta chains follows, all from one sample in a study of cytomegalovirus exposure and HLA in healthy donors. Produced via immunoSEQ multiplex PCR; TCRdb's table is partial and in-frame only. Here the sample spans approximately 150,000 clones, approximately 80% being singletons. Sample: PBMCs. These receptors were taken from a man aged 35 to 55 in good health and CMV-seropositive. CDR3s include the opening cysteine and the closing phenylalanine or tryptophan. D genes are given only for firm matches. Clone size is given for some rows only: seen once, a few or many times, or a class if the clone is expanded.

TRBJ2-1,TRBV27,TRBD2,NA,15,TGTGCCAGCAGTTTACCAAGCGGGGCATACAATGAGCAGTTCTTC,CASSLPSGAYNEQFF
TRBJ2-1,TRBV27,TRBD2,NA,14,TGTGCCAGCAGTTTTAGCGGGAACAACAATGAGCAGTTCTTC,CASSFSGNNNEQFF
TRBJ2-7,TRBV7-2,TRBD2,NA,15,TGTGCCAGCAGCTTGAGACTAGCGGCCTCCTACGAGCAGTACTTC,CASSLRLAASYEQYF
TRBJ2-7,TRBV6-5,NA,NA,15,TGTGCCAGCAGTTACTCGAAGGGTGGAGGGAACGAGCAGTACTTC,CASSYSKGGGNEQYF
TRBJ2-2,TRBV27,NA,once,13,TGTGCCAGCAGTTTCCCCTCGACCGGGGAGCTGTTTTTT,CASSFPSTGELFF
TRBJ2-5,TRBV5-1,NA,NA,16,TGCGCCAGCAGCTTGGGAGGCCCCGGCTCGGGGGAGACCCAGTACTTC,CASSLGGPGSGETQYF
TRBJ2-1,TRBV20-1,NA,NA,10,TGCAGTGCTAGTGAGTTGGTGCAGTTCTTC,CSASELVQFF
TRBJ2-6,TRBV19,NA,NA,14,TGTGCCAGTAGTCCGGGGGACGGGGCCAACGTCCTGACTTTC,CASSPGDGANVLTF
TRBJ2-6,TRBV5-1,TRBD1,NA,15,TGCGCCAGCAGCACGGGACAGTCTGGGGCCAACGTCCTGACTTTC,CASSTGQSGANVLTF
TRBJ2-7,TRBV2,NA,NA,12,TGTGCCAGCAGACAGGACCTTATCGAGCAGTACTTC,CASRQDLIEQYF
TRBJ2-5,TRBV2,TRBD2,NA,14,TGTGCCAGCCTCCGCGTCATCGGGGGGGAGACCCAGTACTTC,CASLRVIGGETQYF
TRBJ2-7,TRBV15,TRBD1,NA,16,TGTGCCACCAGCAGAGATCCGGGACAGGGTACCTACGAGCAGTACTTC,CATSRDPGQGTYEQYF
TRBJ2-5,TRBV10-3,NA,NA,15,TGTGCCATCAGTGAGCCCCGACAGGCTCAAGAGACCCAGTACTTC,CAISEPRQAQETQYF
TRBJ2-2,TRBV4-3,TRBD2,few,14,TGCGCCAGCAGCCAATTTGGGGGGGCCGGGGAGCTGTTTTTT,CASSQFGGAGELFF
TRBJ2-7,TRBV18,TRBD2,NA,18,TGTGCCAGCTCACCACCGACTAGCGGCCTACGGCGAACCTACGAGCAGTACTTC,CASSPPTSGLRRTYEQYF
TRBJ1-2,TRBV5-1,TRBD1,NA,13,TGCGCCAGCAGCCCTGGACAGGGCCATGTCTACACCTTC,CASSPGQGHVYTF
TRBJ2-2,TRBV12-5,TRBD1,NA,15,TGTGCTAGTGGTTTGCCCCGGACAGGGGCCGGGGAGCTGTTTTTT,CASGLPRTGAGELFF
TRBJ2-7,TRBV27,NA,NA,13,TGTGCCAGCAGCTACACTAGCTCTTACGAGCAGTACTTC,CASSYTSSYEQYF
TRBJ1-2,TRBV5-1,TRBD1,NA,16,TGCGCCAGTGACGAATCCGGGACAGGACTTAGGGATGGCTACACCTTC,CASDESGTGLRDGYTF
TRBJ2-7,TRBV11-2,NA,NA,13,TGTGCCAGCAGCGTATTGGGGCCTTACGAGCAGTACTTC,CASSVLGPYEQYF
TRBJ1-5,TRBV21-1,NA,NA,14,TGTGCCAGCAGCAAGATGGAGAGAAATCAGCCCCAGCATTTT,CASSKMERNQPQHF
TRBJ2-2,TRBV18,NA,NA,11,TGTGCCAGCTCACCACCAGGGGGGCTGTTTTTT,CASSPPGGLFF
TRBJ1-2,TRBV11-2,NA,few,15,TGTGCCAGCAGCGGCAGGGGATCTGGAAACTATGGCTACACCTTC,CASSGRGSGNYGYTF